Shown below are 5 T cell receptor gamma chains from a single sample sequenced in a study of γδ T cells in repeated Plasmodium falciparum infection (dated by TCRdb to about 2021). Vgamma9/Vdelta2+ and Vdelta2-negative gammadelta T cell populations were flow-sorted from peripheral blood mononuclear cells for bulk TCR repertoire analysis. The library relied on multiplex PCR. Sequencing took place on an Illumina MiSeq. TCRdb called clones anew from the public reads via CATT; matching DNA rows were later pooled. The sample table lists 27,000 or so gamma-chain clones, over 1.1% of them with a count of one. Jointly, the top ten make up roughly 21% of the sample. Sequenced sample: gamma-delta T cells from blood. Receptors originate from a pool of human donors (malaria-infected and uninfected, not separated).

This clone has only a few counts. TCRdb pairs this DNA with a much larger clone's protein that differs at residue 13, likely a read error; the protein shown was translated from the DNA. The gene calls are TRGV3 and TRGJ1 or TRGJ2. The CDR3 is 18 amino acids. The germline V gene has CDR1 VTNTFY and CDR2 YDVSTARD (reference sequence). CDR3 residues: CATWDRPTNFFNCYKKLF. CDR3 nucleotides: TGTGCCACCTGGGACAGGCCTACAAATTTCTTTAATTGTTATAAGAAACTCTTT.

Comment on this clone: A read error is likely here: a far larger clone is one base away. Other DNA sequences within the sample encode an identical CDR3. The chain combines TRGV5 with TRGJ1 or TRGJ2. TCRdb lists no J gene, so it was determined here by aligning the DNA to germline. V lost 3 bases and J lost 7; bases outside the gene matches: 9. CDR3 length equals 13 residues. The germline CDR1 and CDR2 sequences are VINAFY and YDVSNSKD. The CDR3 nucleotides read TGTGCCACCTGGGACCGGCGAGGATATAAGAAACTCTTT. Translating gives CATWDRRGYKKLF.

With respect to this clone: A much larger clone is a single base away; this may be a read error. J is TRGJ1 or TRGJ2 and V is TRGV4. TCRdb lists no J gene, so it was determined here by aligning the DNA to germline. The CDR3 is 13 amino acids. CDR1 and CDR2 (germline): EGSTGY, YDSYTSSV. As DNA, the CDR3 is TGTGCCACCTGGCGGACCTATTATCATAAGAAACTCTTT. Its translation is CATWRTYYHKKLF.

The sample holds a few counts of this clone. This DNA's translation and the protein TCRdb lists, from a much larger clone, do not match at residue 5, likely due to a read error; the protein shown is translated from the DNA. This chain joins TRGV9 and TRGJP1. Matching the DNA to germline supplied the J gene, which TCRdb does not give. Germline CDR1 reads GITISATS; CDR2 reads ISYDGTV (reference sequence). Unmatched junction bases numbered 6, after V lost 10 bases and J lost 4 bases. This CDR3 is 12 amino acids long. The CDR3 sequence is CAFYITGWFKIF. Written as DNA, the CDR3 is TGTGCCTTCTATATCACTGGTTGGTTCAAGATATTT.

This clone was seen at least ten times. The protein that TCRdb holds for this DNA derives from a much larger clone and differs from the translated DNA at residue 7, which likely indicates a read error; the protein shown here is translated from the DNA. This chain joins TRGV9 and TRGJP1. TCRdb carries no J gene annotation; the J gene was assigned here by matching the DNA with germline. Germline CDR1 and CDR2: GITISATS and ISYDGTV (reference sequence). After removal of 5 bases from V and 12 bases from J, the junction contained 6 bases not matched to a gene. The CDR3 runs 11 residues. CDR3 bases: TGTGCCTTGTGGGTAGGTGGGTTCAAGATATTT. Encoded protein: CALWVGGFKIF.